This T cell receptor (beta chain) was sequenced for a study of early T cells in non-severe SARS-CoV-2 infection. The CDR3 spans 12 residues. Trimming removed 7 bases at V and 0 bases at J, with 9 bases between. From germline, CDR1 is SQVTM and CDR2 ANQGSEA. This clonotype was seen repeatedly, ten times or more. The protocol attached unique molecular identifiers to individual cDNA molecules. TCRdb ran MiXCR on the 5' RACE reads and lists one entry per CDR3 protein. The table lists some 66,000 distinct CDR3 sequences, approximately 13% of them singletons. Sequences were obtained from whole blood. This TCR was recovered from an adult who was a healthcare worker with PCR-confirmed SARS-CoV-2 infection or an uninfected control (not recorded which). The chain couples TRBV29-1 to TRBJ1-2; no firm D call. The CDR3 spells CSGIDTNYGYTF. The CDR3 DNA reads TGCAGCGGGATAGATACTAACTATGGCTACACCTTC.